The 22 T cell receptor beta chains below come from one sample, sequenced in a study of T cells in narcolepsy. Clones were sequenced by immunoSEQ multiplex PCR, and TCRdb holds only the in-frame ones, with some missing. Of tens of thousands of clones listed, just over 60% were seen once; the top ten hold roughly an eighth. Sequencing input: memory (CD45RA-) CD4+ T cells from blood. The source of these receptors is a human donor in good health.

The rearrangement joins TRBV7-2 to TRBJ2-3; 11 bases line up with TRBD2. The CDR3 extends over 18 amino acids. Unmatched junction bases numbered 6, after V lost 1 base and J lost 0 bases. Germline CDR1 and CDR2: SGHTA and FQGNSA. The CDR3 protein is CASSLVGTSGASTDTQYF. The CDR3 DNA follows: TGTGCCAGCAGCTTAGTGGGGACTAGCGGAGCTAGCACAGATACGCAGTATTTT.

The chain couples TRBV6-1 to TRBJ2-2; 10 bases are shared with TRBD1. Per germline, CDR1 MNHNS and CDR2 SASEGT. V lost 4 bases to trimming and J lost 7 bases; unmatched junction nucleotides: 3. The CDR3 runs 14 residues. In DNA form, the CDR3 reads TGTGCCAGCAGTGGACAGGGGGCGGGCGGGGAGCTGTTTTTT. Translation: CASSGQGAGGELFF.

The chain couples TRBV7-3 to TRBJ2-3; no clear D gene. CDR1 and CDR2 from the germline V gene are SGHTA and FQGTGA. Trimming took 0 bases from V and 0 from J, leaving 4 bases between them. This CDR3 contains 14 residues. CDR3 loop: CASSLTGSTDTQYF. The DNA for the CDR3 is TGTGCCAGCAGCTTAACTGGTAGCACAGATACGCAGTATTTT.

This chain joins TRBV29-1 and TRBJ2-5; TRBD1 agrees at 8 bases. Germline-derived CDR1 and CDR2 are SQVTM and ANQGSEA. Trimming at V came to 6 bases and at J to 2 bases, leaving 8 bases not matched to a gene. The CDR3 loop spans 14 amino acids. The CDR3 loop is CSVRPGQAQETQYF. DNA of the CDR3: TGCAGCGTCCGCCCGGGACAGGCTCAAGAGACCCAGTACTTC.

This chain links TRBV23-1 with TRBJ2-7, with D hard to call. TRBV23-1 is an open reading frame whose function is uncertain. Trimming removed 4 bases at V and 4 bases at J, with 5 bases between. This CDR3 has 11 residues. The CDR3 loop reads CASSRGYEQYF. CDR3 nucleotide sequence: TGCGCCAGCAGTCGAGGATACGAGCAGTACTTC.

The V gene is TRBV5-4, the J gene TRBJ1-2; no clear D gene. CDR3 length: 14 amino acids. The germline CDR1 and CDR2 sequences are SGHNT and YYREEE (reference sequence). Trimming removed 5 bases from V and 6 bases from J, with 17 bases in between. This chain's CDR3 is CASSFWARSDGYTF. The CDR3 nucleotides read TGTGCCAGCAGTTTTTGGGCCCGCTCGGATGGCTACACCTTC.

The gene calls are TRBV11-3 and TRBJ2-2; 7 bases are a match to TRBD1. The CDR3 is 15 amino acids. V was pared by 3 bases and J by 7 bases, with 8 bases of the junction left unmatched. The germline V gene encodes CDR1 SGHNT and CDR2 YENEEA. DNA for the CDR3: TGTGCCAGCAGCTTCGAAGGGGGCCTCCACGGGGAGCTGTTTTTT. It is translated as CASSFEGGLHGELFF.

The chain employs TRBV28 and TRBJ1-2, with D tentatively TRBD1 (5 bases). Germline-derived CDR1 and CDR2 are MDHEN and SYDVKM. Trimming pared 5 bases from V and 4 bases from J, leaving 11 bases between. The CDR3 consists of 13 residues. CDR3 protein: CASSKTASYGYTF. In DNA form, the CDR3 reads TGTGCCAGCAGTAAGACAGCCTCCTATGGCTACACCTTC.

CDR3: CASSQDQGGTKPYF. In nucleotides, the CDR3 is TGCGCCAGCAGCCAAGATCAAGGGGGGACCAAGCCGTACTTC. The rearrangement uses TRBV4-1 and TRBJ2-7; D tentatively reads TRBD1 or TRBD2 (6 bases each). V lost 0 bases to trimming and J lost 12 bases, with 18 bases between them. Looked up from germline, CDR1 is MGHRA and CDR2 is YSYEKL. This CDR3 comprises 14 residues.

The CDR3 sequence is CAWSVRGETQYF. In DNA, the CDR3 is TGTGCCTGGAGTGTCCGGGGGGAGACCCAGTACTTC. The chain combines TRBV30 with TRBJ2-5, with a possible D match to TRBD2 (6 bases). Germline CDR1 and CDR2: GTSNPN and SVGIG (reference sequence). CDR3 length: 12 residues. V dropped 0 bases and J dropped 5 bases, with 7 bases sitting between them.

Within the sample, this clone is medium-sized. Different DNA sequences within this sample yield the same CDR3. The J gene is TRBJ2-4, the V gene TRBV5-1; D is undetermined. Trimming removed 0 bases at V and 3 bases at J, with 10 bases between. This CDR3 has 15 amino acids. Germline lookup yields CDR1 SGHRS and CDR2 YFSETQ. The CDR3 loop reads CASSLGRAGKNIQYF. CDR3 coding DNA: TGCGCCAGCAGCTTGGGCCGAGCAGGCAAAAACATTCAGTACTTC. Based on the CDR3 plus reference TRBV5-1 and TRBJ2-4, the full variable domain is KAGVTQTPRYLIKTRGQQVTLSCSPISGHRSVSWYQQTPGQGLQFLFEYFSETQRNKGNFPGRFSGRQFSNSRSEMNVSTLELGDSALYLCASSLGRAGKNIQYFGAGTRLSVL.

CDR3 DNA sequence: TGTGCCAGCAGCCCGACCCTCACGAAGAGCTCTGGAAACACCATATATTTT. Amino acid sequence: CASSPTLTKSSGNTIYF. The V call is TRBV5-6, the J call TRBJ1-3; no reliable D call. The V and J ends lost 4 bases and 0 bases respectively, with 17 bases between them. This CDR3 is 17 amino acids long. Germline CDR1 is SGHDT and CDR2 is YYEEEE.

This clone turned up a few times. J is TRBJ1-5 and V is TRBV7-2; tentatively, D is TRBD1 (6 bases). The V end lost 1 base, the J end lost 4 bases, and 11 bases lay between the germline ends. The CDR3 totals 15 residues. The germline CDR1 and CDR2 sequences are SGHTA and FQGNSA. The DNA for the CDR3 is TGTGCCAGCAGCTTAGAACGGGGGCAGAATCAGCCCCAGCATTTT. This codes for CASSLERGQNQPQHF.

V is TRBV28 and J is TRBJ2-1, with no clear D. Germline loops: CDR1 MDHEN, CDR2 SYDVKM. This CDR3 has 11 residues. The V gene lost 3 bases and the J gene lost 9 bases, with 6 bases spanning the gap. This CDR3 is CASSFLSEQFF. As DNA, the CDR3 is TGTGCCAGCAGTTTCTTGAGTGAGCAGTTCTTC.

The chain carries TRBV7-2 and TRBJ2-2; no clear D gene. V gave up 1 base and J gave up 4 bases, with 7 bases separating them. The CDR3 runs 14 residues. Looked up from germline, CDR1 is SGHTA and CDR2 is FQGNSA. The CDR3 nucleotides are TGTGCCAGCAGCTTAGGGGGTAGCACCGGGGAGCTGTTTTTT. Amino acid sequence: CASSLGGSTGELFF.

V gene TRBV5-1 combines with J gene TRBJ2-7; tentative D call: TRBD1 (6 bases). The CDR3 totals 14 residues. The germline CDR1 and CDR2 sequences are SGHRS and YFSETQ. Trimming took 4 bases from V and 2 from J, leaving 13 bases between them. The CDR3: CASSRGGLTYEQYF. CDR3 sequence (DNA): TGCGCCAGCAGCCGTGGGGGCCTCACCTACGAGCAGTACTTC.

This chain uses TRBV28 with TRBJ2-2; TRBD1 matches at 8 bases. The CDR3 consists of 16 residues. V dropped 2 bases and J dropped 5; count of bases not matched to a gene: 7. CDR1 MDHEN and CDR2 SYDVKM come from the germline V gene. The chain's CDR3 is CASSLRLTGGTGELFF. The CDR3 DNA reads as TGTGCCAGCAGTTTACGTCTTACAGGGGGGACCGGGGAGCTGTTTTTT.

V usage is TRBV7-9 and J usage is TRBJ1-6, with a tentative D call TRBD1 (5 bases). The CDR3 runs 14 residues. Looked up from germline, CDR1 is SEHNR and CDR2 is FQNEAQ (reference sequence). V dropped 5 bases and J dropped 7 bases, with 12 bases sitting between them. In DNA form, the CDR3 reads TGTGCCAGCAGCCAGGGACGGGCGAATTCACCCCTCCACTTT. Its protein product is CASSQGRANSPLHF.

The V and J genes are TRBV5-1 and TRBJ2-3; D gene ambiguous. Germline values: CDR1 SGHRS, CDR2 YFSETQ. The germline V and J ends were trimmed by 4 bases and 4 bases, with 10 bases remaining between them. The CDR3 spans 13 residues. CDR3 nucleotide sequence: TGCGCCAGCAGCCCTGGGGTTCCAGATACGCAGTATTTT. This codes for CASSPGVPDTQYF.

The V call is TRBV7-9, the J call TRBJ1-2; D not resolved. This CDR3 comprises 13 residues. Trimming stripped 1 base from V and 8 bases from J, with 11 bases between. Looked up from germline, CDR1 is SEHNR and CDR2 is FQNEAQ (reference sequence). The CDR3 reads CASSLVRTAGYTF. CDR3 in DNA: TGTGCCAGCAGCTTAGTTAGGACGGCGGGCTACACCTTC.

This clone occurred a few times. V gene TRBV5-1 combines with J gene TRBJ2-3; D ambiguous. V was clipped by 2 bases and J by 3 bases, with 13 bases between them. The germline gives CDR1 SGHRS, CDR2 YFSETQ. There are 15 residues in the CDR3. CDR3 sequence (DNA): TGCGCCAGCAGCTTAGGAACTGCCAATACAGATACGCAGTATTTT. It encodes CASSLGTANTDTQYF.

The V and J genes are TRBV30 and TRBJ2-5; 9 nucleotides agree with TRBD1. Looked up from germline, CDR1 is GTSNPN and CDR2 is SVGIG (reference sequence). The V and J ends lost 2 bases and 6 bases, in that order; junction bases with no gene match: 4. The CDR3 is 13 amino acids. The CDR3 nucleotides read TGTGCCTGGAGTTTGGACAGGGGAAAGACCCAGTACTTC. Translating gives CAWSLDRGKTQYF.